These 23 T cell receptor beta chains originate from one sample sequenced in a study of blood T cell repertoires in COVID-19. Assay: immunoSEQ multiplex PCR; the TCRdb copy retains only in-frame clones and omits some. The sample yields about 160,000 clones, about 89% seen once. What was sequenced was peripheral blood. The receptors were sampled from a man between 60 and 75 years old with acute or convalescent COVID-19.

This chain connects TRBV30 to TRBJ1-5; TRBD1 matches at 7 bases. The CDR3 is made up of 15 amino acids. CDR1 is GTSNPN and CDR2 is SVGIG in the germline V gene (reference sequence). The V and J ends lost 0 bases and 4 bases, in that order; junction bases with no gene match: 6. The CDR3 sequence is CAWSVNRDRNQPQHF. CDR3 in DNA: TGTGCCTGGAGTGTAAACAGGGACAGAAATCAGCCCCAGCATTTT.

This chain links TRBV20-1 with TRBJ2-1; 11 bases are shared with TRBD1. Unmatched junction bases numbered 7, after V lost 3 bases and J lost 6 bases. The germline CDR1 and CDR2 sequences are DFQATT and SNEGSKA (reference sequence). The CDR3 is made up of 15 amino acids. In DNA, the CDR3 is TGCAGTGCTAGTGACTCGGACAGGGGGCTCAATGAGCAGTTCTTC. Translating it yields CSASDSDRGLNEQFF.

Written as DNA, the CDR3 is TGCGCCAGCAGCCAAGAGCGGGGGGTGTTCGACAATGAGCAGTTCTTC. Translating gives CASSQERGVFDNEQFF. The J gene is TRBJ2-1, the V gene TRBV5-1; 9 bases align to TRBD2. Germline V CDR1 and CDR2: SGHRS, YFSETQ. The CDR3 totals 16 residues. V shed 4 bases and J 5 bases; nucleotides not matched to a gene: 10.

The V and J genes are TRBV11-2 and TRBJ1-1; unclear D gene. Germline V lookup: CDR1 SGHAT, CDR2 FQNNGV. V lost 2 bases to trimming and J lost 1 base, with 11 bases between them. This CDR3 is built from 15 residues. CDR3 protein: CASSLFAPTNTEAFF. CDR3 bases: TGTGCCAGCAGCTTATTTGCCCCTACGAACACTGAAGCTTTCTTT.

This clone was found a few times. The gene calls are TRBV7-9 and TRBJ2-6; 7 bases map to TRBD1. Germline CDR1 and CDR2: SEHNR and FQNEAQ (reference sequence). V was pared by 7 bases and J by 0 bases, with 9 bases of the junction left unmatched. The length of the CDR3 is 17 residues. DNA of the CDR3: TGTGCCAGCACCCCACAGGGGTCTTACTCTGGGGCCAACGTCCTGACTTTC. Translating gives CASTPQGSYSGANVLTF.

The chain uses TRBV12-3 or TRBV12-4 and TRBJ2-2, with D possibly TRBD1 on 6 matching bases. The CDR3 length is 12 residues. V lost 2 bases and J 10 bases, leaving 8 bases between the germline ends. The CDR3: CASSLQGLELFF. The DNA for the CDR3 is TGTGCCAGCAGTTTACAGGGGTTGGAGCTGTTTTTT.

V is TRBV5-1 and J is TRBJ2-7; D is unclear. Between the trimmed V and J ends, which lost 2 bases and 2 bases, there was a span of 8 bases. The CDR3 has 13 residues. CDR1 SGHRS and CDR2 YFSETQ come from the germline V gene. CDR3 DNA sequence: TGCGCCAGCAGCTTTTCAGGTGCCTACGAGCAGTACTTC. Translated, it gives CASSFSGAYEQYF. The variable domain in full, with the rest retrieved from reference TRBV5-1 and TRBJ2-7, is KAGVTQTPRYLIKTRGQQVTLSCSPISGHRSVSWYQQTPGQGLQFLFEYFSETQRNKGNFPGRFSGRQFSNSRSEMNVSTLELGDSALYLCASSFSGAYEQYFGPGTRLTVT.

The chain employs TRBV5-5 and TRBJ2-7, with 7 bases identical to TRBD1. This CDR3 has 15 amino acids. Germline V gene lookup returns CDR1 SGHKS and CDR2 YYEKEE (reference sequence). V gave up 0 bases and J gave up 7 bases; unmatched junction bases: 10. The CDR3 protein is CASSLGQGILKEQYF. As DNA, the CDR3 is TGTGCCAGCAGCTTGGGACAGGGCATCCTGAAAGAGCAGTACTTC.

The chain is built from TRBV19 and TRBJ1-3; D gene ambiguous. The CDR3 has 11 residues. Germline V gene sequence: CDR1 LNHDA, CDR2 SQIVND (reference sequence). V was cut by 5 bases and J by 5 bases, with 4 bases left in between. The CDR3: CASSLRNTIYF. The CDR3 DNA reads TGTGCCAGTAGTCTCCGAAACACCATATATTTT.

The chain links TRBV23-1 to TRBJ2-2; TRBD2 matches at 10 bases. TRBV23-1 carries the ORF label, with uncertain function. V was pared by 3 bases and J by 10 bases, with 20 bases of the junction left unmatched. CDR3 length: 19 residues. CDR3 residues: CASSHSPGLARWFRVELFF. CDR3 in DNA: TGCGCCAGCAGTCATTCCCCGGGACTAGCGAGGTGGTTCCGGGTGGAGCTGTTTTTT.

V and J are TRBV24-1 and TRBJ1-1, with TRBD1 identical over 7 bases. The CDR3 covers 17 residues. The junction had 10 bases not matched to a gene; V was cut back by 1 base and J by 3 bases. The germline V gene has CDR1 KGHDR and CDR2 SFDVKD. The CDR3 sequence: CATSDFGRGNSDTEAFF. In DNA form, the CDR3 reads TGTGCCACCAGTGATTTTGGCAGGGGGAATTCTGACACTGAAGCTTTCTTT.

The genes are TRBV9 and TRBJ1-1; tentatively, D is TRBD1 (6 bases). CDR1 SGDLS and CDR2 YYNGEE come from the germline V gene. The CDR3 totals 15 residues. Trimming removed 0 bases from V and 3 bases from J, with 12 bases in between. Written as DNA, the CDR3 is TGTGCCAGCAGCGTAGCTCCGGCAGGGGACACTGAAGCTTTCTTT. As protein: CASSVAPAGDTEAFF.

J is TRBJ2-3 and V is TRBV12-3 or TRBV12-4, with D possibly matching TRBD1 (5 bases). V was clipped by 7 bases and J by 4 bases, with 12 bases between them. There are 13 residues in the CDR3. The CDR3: CASIPSQADTQYF. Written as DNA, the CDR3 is TGTGCCAGCATTCCTTCACAGGCAGATACGCAGTATTTT.

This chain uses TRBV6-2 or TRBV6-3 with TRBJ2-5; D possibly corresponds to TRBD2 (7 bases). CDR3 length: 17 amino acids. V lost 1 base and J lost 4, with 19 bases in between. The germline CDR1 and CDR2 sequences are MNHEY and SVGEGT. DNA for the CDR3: TGTGCCAGCAGTTACTGGTCTCGGTTCGGGGGGCTAGAGACCCAGTACTTC. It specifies CASSYWSRFGGLETQYF.

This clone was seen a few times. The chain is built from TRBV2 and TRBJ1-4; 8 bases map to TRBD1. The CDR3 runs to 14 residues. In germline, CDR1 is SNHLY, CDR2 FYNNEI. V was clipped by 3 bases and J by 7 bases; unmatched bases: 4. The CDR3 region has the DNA TGTGCCAGCAGTGAGGACAGGGTTACTGAAAAACTGTTTTTT. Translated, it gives CASSEDRVTEKLFF. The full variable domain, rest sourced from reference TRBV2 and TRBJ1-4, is EPEVTQTPSHQVTQMGQEVILRCVPISNHLYFYWYRQILGQKVEFLVSFYNNEISEKSEIFDDQFSVERPDGSNFTLKIRSTKLEDSAMYFCASSEDRVTEKLFFGSGTQLSVL.

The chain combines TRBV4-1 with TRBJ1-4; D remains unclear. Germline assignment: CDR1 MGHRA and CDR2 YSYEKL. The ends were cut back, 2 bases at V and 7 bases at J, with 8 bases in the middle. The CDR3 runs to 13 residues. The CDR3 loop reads CASSQLMSEKLFF. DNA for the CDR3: TGCGCCAGCAGCCAATTGATGAGTGAAAAACTGTTTTTT.

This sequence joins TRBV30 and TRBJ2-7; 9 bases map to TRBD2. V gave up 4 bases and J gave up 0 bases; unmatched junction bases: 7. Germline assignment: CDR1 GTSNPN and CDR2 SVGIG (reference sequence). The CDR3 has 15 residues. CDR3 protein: CAWTPSGAFSYEQYF. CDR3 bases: TGTGCCTGGACCCCTAGCGGGGCTTTCTCCTACGAGCAGTACTTC.

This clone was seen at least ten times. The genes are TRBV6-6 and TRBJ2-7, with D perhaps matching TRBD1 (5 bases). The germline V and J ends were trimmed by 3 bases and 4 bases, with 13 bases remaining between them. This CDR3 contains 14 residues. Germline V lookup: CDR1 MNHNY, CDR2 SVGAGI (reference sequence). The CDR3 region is CASSYSQGKYEQYF. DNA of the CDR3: TGTGCCAGCAGTTATAGCCAGGGAAAGTACGAGCAGTACTTC.

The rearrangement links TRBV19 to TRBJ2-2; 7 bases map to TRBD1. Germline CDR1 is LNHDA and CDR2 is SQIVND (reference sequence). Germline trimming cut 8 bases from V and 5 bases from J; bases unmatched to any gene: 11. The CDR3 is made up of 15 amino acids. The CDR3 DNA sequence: TGTGCCAGTTCGACCGTGACAGGGTTAACCGGGGAGCTGTTTTTT. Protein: CASSTVTGLTGELFF.

For the CDR3, the DNA is TGTGCCAGCAGCACAGGGGGGAGTTACAATGAGCAGTTCTTC. The encoded protein is CASSTGGSYNEQFF. The rearrangement joins TRBV7-3 to TRBJ2-1, with 8 bases that match TRBD1. Looked up from germline, CDR1 is SGHTA and CDR2 is FQGTGA. V was clipped by 5 bases and J by 4 bases; unmatched bases: 4. The CDR3 runs to 14 residues.

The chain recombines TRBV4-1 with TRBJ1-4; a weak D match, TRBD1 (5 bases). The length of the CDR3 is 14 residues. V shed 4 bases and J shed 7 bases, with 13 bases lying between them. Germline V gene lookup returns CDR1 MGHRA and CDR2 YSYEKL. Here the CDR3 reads CASSRWQGGEKLFF. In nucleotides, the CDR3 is TGCGCCAGCAGCCGGTGGCAGGGTGGTGAAAAACTGTTTTTT.

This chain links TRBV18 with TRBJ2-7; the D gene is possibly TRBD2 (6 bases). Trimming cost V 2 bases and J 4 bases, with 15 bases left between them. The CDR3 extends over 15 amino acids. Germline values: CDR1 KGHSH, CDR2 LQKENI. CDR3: CASSPVGGPGYEQYF. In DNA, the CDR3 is TGTGCCAGCTCACCAGTCGGGGGTCCTGGGTACGAGCAGTACTTC. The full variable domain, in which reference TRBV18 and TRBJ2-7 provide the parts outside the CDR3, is NAGVMQNPRHLVRRRGQEARLRCSPMKGHSHVYWYRQLPEEGLKFMVYLQKENIIDESGMPKERFSAEFPKEGPSILRIQQVVRGDSAAYFCASSPVGGPGYEQYFGPGTRLTVT.

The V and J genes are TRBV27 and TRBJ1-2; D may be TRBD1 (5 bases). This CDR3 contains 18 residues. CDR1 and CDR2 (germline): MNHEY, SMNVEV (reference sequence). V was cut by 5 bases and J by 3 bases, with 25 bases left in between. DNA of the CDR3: TGTGCCAGCAGTCCTACCTACCAGTCGGGGGTTCTCGACTATGGCTACACCTTC. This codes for CASSPTYQSGVLDYGYTF.